This TCR beta chain was profiled in a study of tumor-infiltrating lymphocytes in primary liver carcinoma. Whole-study results and caveats: About 7.5-25% of top clones, no more, were shared by all five regions.

This CDR3 comprises 16 residues. V trimming: 4 bases; J trimming: 1 base; junction bases outside the gene matches: 8. CDR1 is MDHEN, CDR2 SYDVKM, per germline. This clonotype was observed at least ten times. Its antigen is currently unknown. Total RNA amounting to roughly 450 ng was the source from which TCR beta cDNA was made with a constant-region primer. A slightly modified ARM-PCR protocol with three nested multiplex PCR rounds produced these TCR beta libraries. With TRBV1-TRBV30 forward primers and a C-beta reverse primer, the first two PCR rounds were run for approximately 9 cycles each. TCRdb reprocessed the multiplex PCR reads with MiXCR, giving one entry per CDR3 protein. The sample includes about 78,000 distinct CDR3 sequences, about two thirds of them seen just once. From roughly 20-30 mg of unsorted bulk tissue, DNA and RNA were co-extracted together. Those patients suffered from chronic HBV infection and were treatment-naive. Tumor samples were assessed, and every one had over 85% viable tumor cells.

Sequences were obtained from liver tumor tissue from sampling region 4. Described subset: tumor region T4, right-lateral pole. The clonotype was recovered from a woman aged 60-75 years with primary liver carcinoma and hepatitis B virus infection. The V call is TRBV28, the J call TRBJ1-2; 8 positions agree with TRBD1. CDR3 amino acids: CASSSQGQGLNYGYTF. The CDR3 DNA reads as TGTGCCAGCAGTTCACAAGGACAGGGCCTTAACTATGGCTACACCTTC.